The clone carrying this T cell receptor beta chain was seen at least ten times. The antigen is undetermined. The sample originates from a study of CD8 T cells in ankylosing spondylitis. There are 13 residues in the CDR3. Germline assignment: CDR1 SGHRS and CDR2 YFSETQ. V lost 4 bases and J lost 5, with 9 bases in between. General observations from the study: Ankylosing spondylitis blood seemed to carry a telltale TCR beta motif made of eight or nine highly homologous variants.

MiXCR was run by TCRdb on the 5' RACE reads, yielding one entry per CDR3 protein. The sample holds 250,000 to 400,000 distinct CDR3 sequences, around a tenth seen once. The source of this sequence is a female donor with ankylosing spondylitis or in good health (not recorded which). The chain links TRBV5-1 to TRBJ2-2; a weak D match, TRBD1 (6 bases). The sample taken for sequencing was blood, either unsorted or a sorted T cell fraction (not recorded which). The CDR3 DNA is TGCGCCAGCAGCATCACAGGGACCGGGGAGCTGTTTTTT. It is translated as CASSITGTGELFF.